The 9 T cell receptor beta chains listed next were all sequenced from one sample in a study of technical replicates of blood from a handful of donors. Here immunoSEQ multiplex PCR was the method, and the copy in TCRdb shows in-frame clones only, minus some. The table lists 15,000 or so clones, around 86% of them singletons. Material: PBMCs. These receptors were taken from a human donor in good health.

The CDR3 coding sequence is TGTGCCAGCAGCTTAGTTCAGGGCGGTGGGCAGTACTTC. Translation gives CASSLVQGGGQYF. The V call is TRBV7-9, the J call TRBJ2-7, with a possible D match to TRBD1 (5 bases). Deletions cut 1 base from V and 9 bases from J, with 13 bases between. The CDR3 is made up of 13 amino acids. Germline CDR1 and CDR2: SEHNR and FQNEAQ (reference sequence).

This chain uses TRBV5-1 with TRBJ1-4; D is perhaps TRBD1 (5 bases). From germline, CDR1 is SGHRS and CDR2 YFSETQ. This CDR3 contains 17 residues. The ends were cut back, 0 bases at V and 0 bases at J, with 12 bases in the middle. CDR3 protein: CASSLGQLVATNEKLFF. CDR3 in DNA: TGCGCCAGCAGCTTGGGACAGCTAGTTGCAACTAATGAAAAACTGTTTTTT.

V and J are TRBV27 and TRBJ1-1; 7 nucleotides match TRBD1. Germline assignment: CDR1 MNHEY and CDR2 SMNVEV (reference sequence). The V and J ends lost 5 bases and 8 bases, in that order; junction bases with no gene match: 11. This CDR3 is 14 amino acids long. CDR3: CASSHLLTTGEAFF. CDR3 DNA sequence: TGTGCCAGCAGTCACCTCTTAACGACAGGGGAAGCTTTCTTT.

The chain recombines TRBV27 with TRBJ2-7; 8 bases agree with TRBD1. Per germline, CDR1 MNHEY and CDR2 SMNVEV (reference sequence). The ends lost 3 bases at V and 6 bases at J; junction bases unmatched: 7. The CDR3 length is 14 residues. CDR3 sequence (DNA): TGTGCCAGCAGTTTCGGACAGGGTACAAGCGAGCAGTACTTC. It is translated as CASSFGQGTSEQYF.

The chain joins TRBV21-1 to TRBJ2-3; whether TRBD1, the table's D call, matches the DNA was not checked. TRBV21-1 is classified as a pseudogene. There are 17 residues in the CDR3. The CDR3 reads CASSKVLQGPNTDTQYF. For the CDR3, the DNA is TGTGCCAGCAGCAAAGTCCTTCAGGGGCCCAACACAGATACGCAGTATTTT.

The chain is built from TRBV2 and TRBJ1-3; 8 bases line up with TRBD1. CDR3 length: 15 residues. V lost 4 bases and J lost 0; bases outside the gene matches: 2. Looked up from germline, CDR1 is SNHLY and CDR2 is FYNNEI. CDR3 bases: TGTGCCAGCAGTGGGACAGGGCTCTCTGGAAACACCATATATTTT. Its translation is CASSGTGLSGNTIYF.

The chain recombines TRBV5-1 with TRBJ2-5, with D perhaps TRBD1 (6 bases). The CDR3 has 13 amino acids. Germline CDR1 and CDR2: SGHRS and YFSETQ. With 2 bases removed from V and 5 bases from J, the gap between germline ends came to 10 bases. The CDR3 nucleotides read TGCGCCAGCAGCTTTGGGGGCGGGGAGACCCAGTACTTC. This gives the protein CASSFGGGETQYF.

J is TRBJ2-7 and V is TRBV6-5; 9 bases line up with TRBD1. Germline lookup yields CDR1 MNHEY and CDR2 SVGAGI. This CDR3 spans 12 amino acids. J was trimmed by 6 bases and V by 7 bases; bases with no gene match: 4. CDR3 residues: CASTGQGLEQYF. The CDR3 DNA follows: TGTGCCAGCACGGGACAGGGTCTCGAGCAGTACTTC.

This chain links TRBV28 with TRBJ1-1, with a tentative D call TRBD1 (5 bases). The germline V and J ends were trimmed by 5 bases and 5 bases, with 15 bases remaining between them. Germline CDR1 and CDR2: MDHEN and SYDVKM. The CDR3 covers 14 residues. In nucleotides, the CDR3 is TGTGCCAGCAGTCGAGCAACAGGTTTTACTGAAGCTTTCTTT. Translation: CASSRATGFTEAFF.